These 8 T cell receptor beta chains were sequenced from one sample in a study of cytomegalovirus exposure and HLA in healthy donors listed by TCRdb under 2017. The library was made by the immunoSEQ multiplex PCR assay. A mixture of 60 forward primers for TCR Vbeta segments and 13 reverse primers for TCR Jbeta segments was used in the multiplex PCR. The source is immuneACCESS, and TCRdb retained only in-frame sequences with V and J called. Part of the clones is not carried over; for the studies checked, unresolved V genes explain less than half of this, and the remainder is unexplained. This sample holds about 130,000 clones; 70% to 75% were observed only once. Around 3.2% of the sample is held by the ten biggest clonotypes. The sequenced material came from PBMCs. The receptors shown here come from a man between 25 and 39 years old in good health and CMV-seronegative.

This clone has more than one count but fewer than ten. The rearrangement links TRBV6-5 to TRBJ1-1, with D maybe TRBD1 (6 bases). Germline V gives CDR1 MNHEY, CDR2 SVGAGI. The V and J ends lost 5 bases and 1 base respectively, with 14 bases between them. CDR3 length: 15 amino acids. CDR3 sequence reads: CASSLRQVGNTEAFF. CDR3 in DNA: TGTGCCAGCAGTCTAAGACAGGTGGGGAACACTGAAGCTTTCTTT.

The genes are TRBV19 and TRBJ2-7, with 7 positions matching TRBD2. From germline, CDR1 is LNHDA and CDR2 SQIVND (reference sequence). The V and J ends lost 4 bases and 3 bases, in that order; junction bases with no gene match: 9. The CDR3 sequence is 15 residues long. The CDR3 bases are TGTGCCAGTAGTACCCAACTAGCGCGGTTCTACGAGCAGTACTTC. The encoded protein is CASSTQLARFYEQYF.

V gene TRBV19 combines with J gene TRBJ2-3; the match to TRBD1 covers 9 bases. The CDR3 is 14 residues long. Per the germline V gene, CDR1 is LNHDA and CDR2 is SQIVND (reference sequence). V lost 6 bases, J lost 2 bases, and 3 bases stayed unmatched. The CDR3 loop is CASRDRGYTDTQYF. CDR3 DNA sequence: TGTGCCAGTAGGGACAGGGGATACACAGATACGCAGTATTTT. Variable domain in full (rest from reference TRBV19 and TRBJ2-3): DGGITQSPKYLFRKEGQNVTLSCEQNLNHDAMYWYRQDPGQGLRLIYYSQIVNDFQKGDIAEGYSVSREKKESFPLTVTSAQKNPTAFYLCASRDRGYTDTQYFGPGTRLTVL.

This clone was recorded a few times. The gene calls are TRBV4-2 and TRBJ2-2; 11 positions agree with TRBD2. J was trimmed by 7 bases and V by 0 bases; bases with no gene match: 7. CDR3 length equals 17 residues. Germline assignment: CDR1 LGHNA and CDR2 YNFKEQ. The CDR3 sequence: CASSQDLTSGALGELFF. The CDR3 DNA sequence: TGTGCCAGCAGCCAAGATCTGACTAGCGGGGCCCTCGGGGAGCTGTTTTTT.

This rearrangement joins TRBV2 to TRBJ2-7, with 9 bases aligning to TRBD2. V was clipped by 6 bases and J by 0 bases; unmatched bases: 9. The CDR3 has 16 residues. From germline, CDR1 is SNHLY and CDR2 FYNNEI. In nucleotides, the CDR3 is TGTGCCAGCAGGAGAGGACTAGCGCTTAGCTCCTACGAGCAGTACTTC. This codes for CASRRGLALSSYEQYF.

The chain links TRBV5-1 to TRBJ2-7; the D gene is possibly TRBD2 (6 bases). The CDR3 runs to 14 residues. Trimming left V 1 base short and J 3 bases short, with 11 bases between. Germline-derived CDR1 and CDR2 are SGHRS and YFSETQ. CDR3 protein: CASSLTGSIYEQYF. In DNA, the CDR3 is TGCGCCAGCAGCTTGACCGGGAGTATCTACGAGCAGTACTTC.

This clone was counted once. The CDR3, as DNA: TGTGCCAGCAGCCAGGGCCCGAACACTGAAGCTTTCTTT. It yields the protein CASSQGPNTEAFF. The chain couples TRBV7-2 to TRBJ1-1; D may be TRBD1 (5 bases). Trimming shortened V by 5 bases and J by 1 base, and 8 bases separated the two germline ends. CDR3 size: 13 residues. From germline, CDR1 is SGHTA and CDR2 FQGNSA.

A remark on this clone: The same CDR3 arises from other DNA sequences in this sample as well. CDR3 DNA sequence: TGCGCCAGCAGCCCAGAACAGGGGATGAACACTGAAGCTTTCTTT. Amino acid sequence: CASSPEQGMNTEAFF. This sequence joins TRBV4-1 and TRBJ1-1, with 7 bases lining up with TRBD1. The CDR3 totals 15 residues. The V gene end was trimmed by 4 bases and the J gene end by 0 bases; junction bases not matched to a gene: 5. CDR1 and CDR2 (germline): MGHRA, YSYEKL.